These 10 T cell receptor beta chains were sequenced from one sample in a study of CD8+ T cells in alopecia areata. Treatment here: oral pan-JAK inhibitor, 5-10 mg twice daily. Isolated RNA was reverse transcribed into cDNA used as the sequencing template. Method: immunoSEQ multiplex PCR; TCRdb's copy keeps in-frame clones and lacks some. This sample has 100,000 to 150,000 clones, with less than 75% found just once. This specimen was CD8+ T cells sorted from blood, taken at week 4, from a patient treated with tofacitinib. The receptors were gathered from a human donor with alopecia areata.

The chain links TRBV30 to TRBJ2-2; D is perhaps TRBD2 (5 bases). V was shortened by 0 bases and J by 1 base, with 9 bases between the two germline ends. This CDR3 is 15 amino acids long. The germline CDR1 and CDR2 sequences are GTSNPN and SVGIG (reference sequence). CDR3 region: CAWSVMRVNTGELFF. CDR3 DNA sequence: TGTGCCTGGAGTGTAATGCGGGTGAACACCGGGGAGCTGTTTTTT. Combining the CDR3 with reference TRBV30 and TRBJ2-2 gives the whole variable domain SQTIHQWPATLVQPVGSPLSLECTVEGTSNPNLYWYRQAAGRGLQLLFYSVGIGQISSEVPQNLSASRPQDRQFILSSKKLLLSDSGFYLCAWSVMRVNTGELFFGEGSRLTVL.

The chain couples TRBV30 to TRBJ2-4; the match to TRBD2 covers 10 bases. Germline V lookup: CDR1 GTSNPN, CDR2 SVGIG (reference sequence). Trimming took 4 bases from V and 6 from J; bases not matched to a gene: 6. The CDR3 is 14 residues long. CDR3 coding DNA: TGTGCCTGGAAGGGACTAGCGTCAATAAACATTCAGTACTTC. It yields the protein CAWKGLASINIQYF.

The V and J genes are TRBV30 and TRBJ1-5; no clear D gene. Trimming took 0 bases from V and 5 from J, leaving 11 bases between them. Germline V gene data show CDR1 as GTSNPN and CDR2 as SVGIG (reference sequence). The CDR3 contains 14 residues. Written as DNA, the CDR3 is TGTGCCTGGAGTGTAGGAGGGTGGGATCAGCCCCAGCATTTT. Translation: CAWSVGGWDQPQHF.

The chain couples TRBV6-1 to TRBJ2-6, with D hard to call. The CDR3 contains 16 residues. Trimming took 1 base from V and 0 from J, leaving 7 bases between them. CDR1 is MNHNS, CDR2 SASEGT, per germline. The CDR3 coding sequence is TGTGCCAGCAGTGAAGGAGCAGGCTCTGGGGCCAACGTCCTGACTTTC. Protein: CASSEGAGSGANVLTF.

In its sample, this clone was seen a few times. The chain recombines TRBV30 with TRBJ2-3, with D tentatively TRBD1 (5 bases). Trimming removed 5 bases from V and 2 bases from J, with 5 bases in between. CDR1 is GTSNPN and CDR2 is SVGIG in the germline V gene (reference sequence). This CDR3 is 11 amino acids long. CDR3 nucleotides: TGTGCCTGGGGACACACAGATACGCAGTATTTT. Its protein product is CAWGHTDTQYF. Full variable domain (missing parts from reference TRBV30 and TRBJ2-3): SQTIHQWPATLVQPVGSPLSLECTVEGTSNPNLYWYRQAAGRGLQLLFYSVGIGQISSEVPQNLSASRPQDRQFILSSKKLLLSDSGFYLCAWGHTDTQYFGPGTRLTVL.

This chain joins TRBV13 and TRBJ2-1; tentatively, D is TRBD1 or TRBD2 (6 bases each). V lost 3 bases to trimming and J lost 1 base, with 10 bases between them. The germline V gene encodes CDR1 PRHDT and CDR2 FYEKMQ (reference sequence). The length of the CDR3 is 15 residues. The CDR3 DNA reads as TGTGCCAGCAGCTTGGAGGGGGTATCCTACAATGAGCAGTTCTTC. It is translated as CASSLEGVSYNEQFF.

This chain uses TRBV29-1 with TRBJ2-1, with TRBD2 identical over 9 bases. Germline trimming cut 4 bases from V and 6 bases from J; bases unmatched to any gene: 7. The germline V gene encodes CDR1 SQVTM and CDR2 ANQGSEA. The CDR3 loop spans 14 amino acids. This CDR3 reads CSVVRRGGGNEQFF. In DNA, the CDR3 is TGCAGCGTTGTCCGGCGGGGGGGCGGCAATGAGCAGTTCTTC.

This chain joins TRBV27 and TRBJ2-5, with D unclear. V dropped 3 bases and J dropped 0 bases, with 5 bases sitting between them. This CDR3 spans 13 amino acids. The germline CDR1 and CDR2 sequences are MNHEY and SMNVEV (reference sequence). The CDR3 DNA follows: TGTGCCAGCAGTTTTCAGTACCAAGAGACCCAGTACTTC. Its translation is CASSFQYQETQYF.

There are a few counts of this clone. The genes are TRBV29-1 and TRBJ1-2; D is uncertain. The length of the CDR3 is 12 residues. Trimming took off 3 bases at V and 8 bases at J, with 13 bases between the two ends. Per germline, CDR1 SQVTM and CDR2 ANQGSEA. For the CDR3, the DNA is TGCAGCGTTGATGATCTGAGGGAGGGCTACACCTTC. Translating it yields CSVDDLREGYTF. Full variable domain (rest looked up from reference TRBV29-1 and TRBJ1-2): SAVISQKPSRDICQRGTSLTIQCQVDSQVTMMFWYRQQPGQSLTLIATANQGSEATYESGFVIDKFPISRPNLTFSTLTVSNMSPEDSSIYLCSVDDLREGYTFGSGTRLTVV.

This clone was seen only once. The rearrangement joins TRBV2 to TRBJ2-5; the D gene could be TRBD1 or TRBD2 (5 bases each). V shed 10 bases and J shed 4 bases, with 16 bases lying between them. The CDR3 is made up of 13 amino acids. The germline CDR1 and CDR2 sequences are SNHLY and FYNNEI. CDR3 nucleotide sequence: TGTGCCATCCCGGGACCCGACGGAGAGACCCAGTACTTC. Encoded protein: CAIPGPDGETQYF.